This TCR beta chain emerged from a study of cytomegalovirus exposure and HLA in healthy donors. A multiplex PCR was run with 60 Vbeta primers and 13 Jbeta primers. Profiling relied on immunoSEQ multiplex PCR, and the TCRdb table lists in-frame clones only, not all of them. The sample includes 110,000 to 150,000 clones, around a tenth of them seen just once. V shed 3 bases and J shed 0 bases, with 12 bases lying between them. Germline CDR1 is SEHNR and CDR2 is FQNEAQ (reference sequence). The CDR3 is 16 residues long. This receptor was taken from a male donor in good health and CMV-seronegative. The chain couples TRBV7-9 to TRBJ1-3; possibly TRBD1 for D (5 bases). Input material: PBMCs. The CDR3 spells CASSFGPDSSGNTIYF. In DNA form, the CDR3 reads TGTGCCAGCAGCTTCGGTCCCGACAGCTCTGGAAACACCATATATTTT.